Each of the 6 T cell receptor beta chains below was sequenced from the same sample in a study of T-cell memory formation after mild COVID-19 (dated by TCRdb to 2020 to 2023). Preparation of the library involved 5' RACE. Sequenced on an Illumina NovaSeq 6000. Using fastp trimming at Q25 and MiXCR clonotype assembly, TCRdb reanalyzed the public sequencing data and kept in-frame beta chains. CDR3 protein duplicates are merged, each entry listing the most common genes and DNA. Within this sample are around 440,000 distinct CDR3 sequences, with around a sixth of them counted one time only. In total, the top ten clones hold over 9% of the sample. Input material: PBMCs or a T cell subset sorted from them (not recorded which). These receptors were obtained from an adult woman who had mild COVID-19 (a few samples of this study predate the infection). The sample titles of this study are shuffled in the database, so cell type and time point are left out; the donor was told from shared clones.

The chain combines TRBV6-5 with TRBJ2-2; a weak D match, TRBD2 (6 bases). The CDR3 consists of 15 residues. Between the trimmed V and J ends, which lost 2 bases and 6 bases, there was a span of 13 bases. CDR1 is MNHEY and CDR2 is SVGAGI in the germline V gene. CDR3 in amino acids: CASSYLSGRAGELFF. The CDR3, as DNA: TGTGCCAGCAGTTACCTAAGCGGGCGGGCCGGGGAGCTGTTTTTT.

Ten or more counts support this clonotype. V usage is TRBV30 and J usage is TRBJ1-5; D is undetermined. Looked up from germline, CDR1 is GTSNPN and CDR2 is SVGIG (reference sequence). Trimming removed 0 bases from V and 7 bases from J, with 16 bases in between. This CDR3 has 15 amino acids. The CDR3 is CAWSVKPAFAQPQHF. DNA for the CDR3: TGTGCCTGGAGTGTAAAACCGGCGTTTGCCCAGCCCCAGCATTTT.

This clonotype was observed a handful of times. This chain joins TRBV27 and TRBJ2-7; TRBD2 matches 8 bases. Germline V gene lookup returns CDR1 MNHEY and CDR2 SMNVEV (reference sequence). The CDR3 length is 16 residues. Trimming at V came to 4 bases and at J to 5 bases, leaving 13 bases not matched to a gene. CDR3 region: CASSSLSGGRSNEQYF. DNA of the CDR3: TGTGCCAGCAGTTCCTTGAGCGGGGGAAGGTCGAACGAGCAGTACTTC.

The chain links TRBV20-1 to TRBJ1-2; 8 positions agree with TRBD1. Losses at the gene ends were 0 bases for V and 5 bases for J; bases not matched to a gene: 8. CDR1 DFQATT and CDR2 SNEGSKA come from the germline V gene (reference sequence). The CDR3 extends over 15 amino acids. CDR3 sequence reads: CSARDLQGALYGYTF. The DNA for the CDR3 is TGCAGTGCTAGAGATCTTCAGGGGGCGCTTTATGGCTACACCTTC.

J is TRBJ2-7 and V is TRBV5-1; TRBD2 matches 10 bases. CDR1 and CDR2 from the germline V gene are SGHRS and YFSETQ. With 8 bases clipped from V and 3 bases from J, the junction kept 5 bases outside the gene matches. The CDR3 has 13 residues. This chain's CDR3 is CASQASGGYEQYF. The CDR3 region has the DNA TGCGCCAGTCAGGCTAGCGGGGGCTACGAGCAGTACTTC.

This chain uses TRBV24-1 with TRBJ2-1; 11 positions agree with TRBD2. CDR3 length: 17 residues. Per the germline V gene, CDR1 is KGHDR and CDR2 is SFDVKD. V lost 0 bases, J lost 7 bases, and 7 bases stayed unmatched. CDR3 loop: CATSDLRLAGTGNEQFF. DNA of the CDR3: TGTGCCACCAGTGATTTGAGACTAGCGGGGACGGGTAATGAGCAGTTCTTC.